The 20 T cell receptor beta chains below were found in one sample sequenced in a study of T-cell reconstitution after alpha-beta-depleted transplantation in children. A library of TCRbeta sequences, prepared with unique molecular identifiers, was generated. TCRdb used MiXCR to reprocess the PCR reads, holding one entry per CDR3 protein. The sample consists of roughly 670,000 distinct CDR3 sequences, approximately 14% of them appearing once. The source material was PBMCs, sampled before TCRalphabeta/CD19-depleted stem cell transplant. These receptors all stem from a girl under 10 years old with congenital amegakaryocytic thrombocytopenia, due to receive a stem cell transplant.

This clonotype was counted at least ten times. The chain couples TRBV7-8 to TRBJ1-6; TRBD1 is a possible D gene (5 bases). In germline, CDR1 is SGHVS, CDR2 FQNEAQ. The V gene lost 0 bases and the J gene lost 8 bases, with 11 bases spanning the gap. The CDR3 length is 15 residues. CDR3 in amino acids: CASSLAFVGDSPLHF. The CDR3, as DNA: TGTGCCAGCAGCTTAGCCTTCGTGGGGGATTCACCCCTCCACTTT.

The chain uses TRBV5-1 and TRBJ2-3; D remains ambiguous. Germline lookup yields CDR1 SGHRS and CDR2 YFSETQ. Trimming left V 0 bases short and J 4 bases short, with 18 bases between. The CDR3 spans 17 residues. The chain's CDR3 is CASSLGVSRSLPDTQYF. The DNA of the CDR3 is TGCGCCAGCAGCTTGGGCGTCTCTCGGAGCTTGCCAGATACGCAGTATTTT.

This clonotype was seen repeatedly, ten times or more. This rearrangement joins TRBV21-1 to TRBJ1-1. TRBV21-1 is classified as a pseudogene. This CDR3 comprises 14 residues. DNA for the CDR3: TGTGCCAGATCAGGAACAGAAATGAACACTGAAGCTTTCTTT. This gives the protein CARSGTEMNTEAFF.

The gene calls are TRBV7-9 and TRBJ2-7; the D call may be TRBD1 or TRBD2 (6 bases each). Trimming took off 5 bases at V and 0 bases at J, with 17 bases between the two ends. CDR3 size: 16 residues. Germline loops: CDR1 SEHNR, CDR2 FQNEAQ (reference sequence). The chain's CDR3 is CASSRGLARTSYEQYF. In nucleotides, the CDR3 is TGTGCCAGCAGCCGGGGGCTTGCGAGGACCTCCTACGAGCAGTACTTC. The whole variable domain, remainder taken from reference TRBV7-9 and TRBJ2-7, is DTGVSQNPRHKITKRGQNVTFRCDPISEHNRLYWYRQTLGQGPEFLTYFQNEAQLEKSRLLSDRFSAERPKGSFSTLEIQRTEQGDSAMYLCASSRGLARTSYEQYFGPGTRLTVT.

This clonotype was seen more than once but under ten times. The chain combines TRBV30 with TRBJ2-3; 9 positions match TRBD2. This CDR3 region has 14 residues. The germline CDR1 and CDR2 sequences are GTSNPN and SVGIG (reference sequence). V was pared by 4 bases and J by 3 bases, with 5 bases of the junction left unmatched. For the CDR3, the DNA is TGTGCCTGGACGGGACTAGCTACGACAGATACGCAGTATTTT. Translation: CAWTGLATTDTQYF.

The sample holds a few counts of this clonotype. V gene TRBV5-6 combines with J gene TRBJ2-4, with D hard to call. Trimming removed 3 bases at V and 8 bases at J, with 9 bases between. CDR1 is SGHDT, CDR2 YYEEEE, per germline. There are 12 residues in the CDR3. CDR3 amino acids: CASSSSEDIQYF. The CDR3, as DNA: TGTGCCAGCAGCTCTTCAGAAGACATTCAGTACTTC. Together with reference TRBV5-6 and TRBJ2-4, the CDR3 gives the full variable domain: DAGVTQSPTHLIKTRGQQVTLRCSPKSGHDTVSWYQQALGQGPQFIFQYYEEEERQRGNFPDRFSGHQFPNYSSELNVNALLLGDSALYLCASSSSEDIQYFGAGTRLSVL.

This clonotype was picked up a small number of times. The rearrangement uses TRBV5-6 and TRBJ2-4; 10 nucleotides agree with TRBD1. This CDR3 has 20 residues. Germline loops: CDR1 SGHDT, CDR2 YYEEEE. Losses at the gene ends were 4 bases for V and 3 bases for J; bases not matched to a gene: 19. CDR3 nucleotides: TGTGCCAGCAGCGACCGGGACAGGGGAACTAAATCGATTGACAAAAACATTCAGTACTTC. Its protein is CASSDRDRGTKSIDKNIQYF.

This clonotype was seen many times. This chain uses TRBV20-1 with TRBJ1-5; TRBD1 is a possible D gene (5 bases). Germline lookup yields CDR1 DFQATT and CDR2 SNEGSKA (reference sequence). The CDR3 has 17 residues. V lost 5 bases and J 0 bases, leaving 20 bases between the germline ends. Here the CDR3 reads CSAQDGGRKYSNQPQHF. The CDR3 nucleotides read TGCAGTGCTCAAGACGGGGGAAGGAAGTATAGCAATCAGCCCCAGCATTTT.

This clonotype appeared many times. This chain joins TRBV7-6 and TRBJ2-7; no reliable D call. There are 15 residues in the CDR3. CDR1 SGHVS and CDR2 FNYEAQ come from the germline V gene. V dropped 5 bases and J dropped 3 bases, with 17 bases sitting between them. This CDR3 reads CASSAQPTGNYEQYF. The CDR3 nucleotides read TGTGCCAGCAGCGCCCAACCGACTGGCAACTACGAGCAGTACTTC.

The V gene is TRBV20-1, the J gene TRBJ2-3; D perhaps matches TRBD2 (6 bases). The germline V gene encodes CDR1 DFQATT and CDR2 SNEGSKA (reference sequence). Trimming pared 0 bases from V and 5 bases from J, leaving 21 bases between. This CDR3 has 17 residues. This chain's CDR3 is CSARDRAGSSLVDTQYF. The CDR3 DNA is TGCAGTGCTAGAGATCGGGCGGGGTCTAGCTTGGTAGATACGCAGTATTTT.

This clonotype was recorded a few times. An end of the junction does not agree with germline; a read error may underlie this. The V call is TRBV20-1, the J call TRBJ2-1, with a weak D call TRBD1 (5 bases). The germline V gene encodes CDR1 DFQATT and CDR2 SNEGSKA (reference sequence). The CDR3 has 16 amino acids. CDR3 loop: CCARDWGRTPYNEQFF. DNA for the CDR3: TGCTGTGCTAGAGATTGGGGCCGTACGCCCTACAATGAGCAGTTCTTC.

This clonotype was found many times. The chain employs TRBV5-1 and TRBJ2-5; 7 bases agree with TRBD2. The CDR3 consists of 17 residues. Germline CDR1 and CDR2: SGHRS and YFSETQ. V dropped 3 bases and J dropped 5; count of bases not matched to a gene: 16. CDR3 bases: TGCGCCAGCAGCTCGGGGGGTGGATGGCACACTATGGAGACCCAGTACTTC. Encoded protein: CASSSGGGWHTMETQYF.

This clonotype was seen ten or more times. V gene TRBV12-3 or TRBV12-4 combines with J gene TRBJ2-1, with D hard to call. Trimming removed 3 bases from V and 15 bases from J, with 18 bases in between. There are 13 residues in the CDR3. CDR3 nucleotides: TGTGCCAGCAGTTTGCTTTGGGCCGCCCAGTTGTTCTTC. This encodes CASSLLWAAQLFF.

This clonotype was found a few times. In nucleotides, the CDR3 is TGTGCCAGCAGCGCACGCGACCCCAACACTGAAGCTTTCTTT. Translating gives CASSARDPNTEAFF. This chain uses TRBV7-9 with TRBJ1-1, with D unclear. Germline CDR1 and CDR2: SEHNR and FQNEAQ (reference sequence). The CDR3 is 14 amino acids. Trimming took 5 bases from V and 2 from J, leaving 12 bases between them.

There are a few counts of this clonotype. As DNA, the CDR3 is TGTGCCAGCAGCCAAGCCGGGACTAGCGGGAACAATGAGCAGTTCTTC. Translating gives CASSQAGTSGNNEQFF. The V gene is TRBV4-2, the J gene TRBJ2-1, with 13 nucleotides matching TRBD2. V lost 1 base and J lost 5; bases outside the gene matches: 2. The CDR3 runs 16 residues. CDR1 LGHNA and CDR2 YNFKEQ come from the germline V gene.

In its sample, this clonotype was seen a few times. This chain links TRBV6-1 with TRBJ2-2; TRBD1 is a possible D gene (6 bases). This CDR3 is built from 15 residues. Trimming cost V 7 bases and J 3 bases, with 15 bases left between them. Germline assignment: CDR1 MNHNS and CDR2 SASEGT. The CDR3 loop is CASTQGGRHTGELFF. CDR3 sequence (DNA): TGTGCCAGCACCCAAGGGGGACGCCACACCGGGGAGCTGTTTTTT.

The rearrangement links TRBV4-1 to TRBJ2-3; TRBD2 agrees at 13 bases. In germline, CDR1 is MGHRA, CDR2 YSYEKL. Unmatched junction bases numbered 5, after V lost 2 bases and J lost 6 bases. This CDR3 has 16 residues. Here the CDR3 DNA reads TGCGCCAGCAGCCAAACCGGGACTAGCGGGAAGGATACGCAGTATTTT. It encodes CASSQTGTSGKDTQYF.

This clonotype was seen only a few times. The rearrangement links TRBV6-1 to TRBJ2-5; the match to TRBD2 covers 9 bases. The CDR3 is made up of 15 amino acids. The junction had 9 bases not matched to a gene; V was cut back by 5 bases and J by 5 bases. Germline-derived CDR1 and CDR2 are MNHNS and SASEGT. DNA for the CDR3: TGTGCCAGCAGTCCGGGACTAGCCAGCGCGGAGACCCAGTACTTC. Translation gives CASSPGLASAETQYF.

Many counts were recorded for this clonotype. The chain links TRBV7-8 to TRBJ2-5; D unclear. This CDR3 comprises 15 residues. Trimming pared 2 bases from V and 2 bases from J, leaving 12 bases between. CDR1 and CDR2 (germline): SGHVS, FQNEAQ. The CDR3 is CASSLFATSQETQYF. The CDR3 bases are TGTGCCAGCAGCTTATTTGCGACAAGTCAAGAGACCCAGTACTTC.

This clonotype was recorded many times. V usage is TRBV29-1 and J usage is TRBJ1-6; 9 nucleotides line up with TRBD1. Germline CDR1 reads SQVTM; CDR2 reads ANQGSEA. Trimming removed 7 bases from V and 6 bases from J; junction bases left unmatched: 4. The CDR3 spans 13 residues. DNA of the CDR3: TGCAGCGCTAAACAGGGGGCTAATTCACCCCTCCACTTT. Translated: CSAKQGANSPLHF.